What follows is one T cell receptor beta chain and its context. Its antigen is not identified. The germline V gene has CDR1 SGHTA and CDR2 FQGTGA. The CDR3 is made up of 15 amino acids. V was pared by 1 base and J by 8 bases, with 15 bases between. Measured with immunoSEQ multiplex PCR; TCRdb has only the in-frame clones, and not every one. The sample shows fewer than 40,000 clones, around 75% of them seen only once. The data originate from a study of T cells in narcolepsy. Study details: Enrolled donors included narcolepsy type 1 or type 2 patients and healthy controls. Overall study results and limits: Autoreactive HCRT-specific and TRIB2-specific clonotypes were marked in same-patient CSF-versus-blood CD4+ comparisons. In some patient and control memory CD4+ samples, autoreactive clones were absent.

The sample taken for sequencing was CD45RA- memory CD4+ T cells from PBMCs. The receptor was isolated from a human donor with narcolepsy. This rearrangement joins TRBV7-3 to TRBJ2-1; the D is unclear. CDR3: CASSLKVGPRDEQFF. CDR3 DNA sequence: TGTGCCAGCAGCTTAAAAGTGGGCCCACGGGATGAGCAGTTCTTC.